The present TCR beta chain was sequenced within a study of T cell changes during pregnancy in multiple sclerosis. This clone was picked up a small number of times. Because the CDR3's place on the DNA is in doubt, the DNA is left out and the CDR3 is given as listed by TCRdb. In germline, CDR1 is SEHNR, CDR2 FQNEAQ (reference sequence). The CDR3 is made up of 13 amino acids, end residues included. Clones were sequenced by immunoSEQ multiplex PCR, and TCRdb holds only the in-frame ones, with some missing. The sample includes some 95,000 clones, 85% to 95% of them seen just once. This specimen consisted of peripheral blood, obtained in the first trimester of pregnancy. This receptor was obtained from a female donor with multiple sclerosis, enrolled in a pregnancy study. This rearrangement joins TRBV7-9 to TRBJ1-2; the D call in the table, TRBD1, was not verified against the DNA. CDR3: CASSFGPGRGYTF.